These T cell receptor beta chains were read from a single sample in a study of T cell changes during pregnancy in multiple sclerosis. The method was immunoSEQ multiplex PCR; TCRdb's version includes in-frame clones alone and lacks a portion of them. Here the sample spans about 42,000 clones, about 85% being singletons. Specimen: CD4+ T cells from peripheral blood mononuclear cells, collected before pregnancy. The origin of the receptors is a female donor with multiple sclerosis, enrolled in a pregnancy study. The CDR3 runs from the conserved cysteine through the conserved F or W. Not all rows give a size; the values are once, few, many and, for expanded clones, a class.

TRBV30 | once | CAAEGGKRAYEQYF
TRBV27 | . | CASSFASLQANYGYTF
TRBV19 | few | CASMEHGGTGVRGELFF
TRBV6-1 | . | CASLRQGALNTEAFF
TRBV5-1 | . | CASSLGGETEAFF
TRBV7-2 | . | CASSPIGGGTGRPDTQYF
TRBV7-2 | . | CASSSRGQGDTQYF
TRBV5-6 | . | CASSLFSTGLTNQPQHF
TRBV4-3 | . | CASSPLLAGNYGYTF
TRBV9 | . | CASSEPLATSTDTQYF
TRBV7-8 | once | CASSLTGGKNTGELFF
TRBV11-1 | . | CASSLEQGVGETQYF
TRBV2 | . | CASSDPGSITEAFF
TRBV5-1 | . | CASNPGGTSYQETQYF
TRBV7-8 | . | CASSPKRTGGDTQYF
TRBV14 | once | CASSQDRGRLKTQYF
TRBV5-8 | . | CASSLETGGWSEAFF
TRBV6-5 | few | CASSLLIGASHYGYTF
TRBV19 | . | CASSRGDSDVGETQYF
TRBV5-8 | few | CASSVGFGGSIYNEQFF
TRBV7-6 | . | CASSPSDRATGINQPQHF
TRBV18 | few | CASSLFQAQETQYF
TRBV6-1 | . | CASSARRGETQYF
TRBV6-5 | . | CASFLLGQGNTEAFF
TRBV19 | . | CASSIRQGQSSYNSPLHF
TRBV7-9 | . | CASTPTRGGYEQYF
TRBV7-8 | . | CASSLLLAERQETQYF
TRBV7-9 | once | CASSLEQGLGYTF
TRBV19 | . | CASSTKQQPYGYTF
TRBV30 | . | CAWRPSTWLSKSPLHF
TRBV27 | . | CASRNSRPGVPNYGYTF
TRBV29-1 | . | CSVVAGTLSDNEQFF
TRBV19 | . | CASSMGQGGYSADTQYF
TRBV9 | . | CASSAVRTGELFF
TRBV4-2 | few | CASSQVVSSGGLSSYNEQFF
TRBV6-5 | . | CASSYAGHGYTF
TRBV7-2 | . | CASSPGQLLEAFF
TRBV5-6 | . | CASSLASRGMLTEAFF
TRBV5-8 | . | CASSLHPDSLYEQYF
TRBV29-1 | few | CSARLSSPDTQYF
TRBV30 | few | CAWSVLRIAGGYTF
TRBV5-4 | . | CASSAGTSGTYEQYF
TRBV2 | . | CASSEQRGETQYF
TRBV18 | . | CASSPAAGGGVDTQYF
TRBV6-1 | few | CASSAQENTEAFF
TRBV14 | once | CASSQGTSGRASAKYQETQYF
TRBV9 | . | CASNGVIRGQGCHEQYF
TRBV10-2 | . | CASSAPRDRGKNTEAFF
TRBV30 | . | CAWSDGNPREQYF
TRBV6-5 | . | CASSYGGYLNTEAFF
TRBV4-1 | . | CASSQEGVRFF
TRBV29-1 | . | CSSRTENTEAFF